This T cell receptor beta chain was profiled in a study of T cell responses to AZD1222 COVID-19 vaccine. The repertoire was sequenced with immunoSEQ multiplex PCR; TCRdb's copy has only in-frame clones and lacks some. The table lists under 140,000 clones, roughly nine tenths of them singletons, with 1.6% in the top ten. The V gene lost 5 bases and the J gene lost 3 bases, with 13 bases spanning the gap. Germline-derived CDR1 and CDR2 are KGHSH and LQKENI. The CDR3 runs 14 residues. The sequences come from peripheral blood, collected on day 0 of AZD1222 vaccination. This receptor was taken from an adult in good health. The chain uses TRBV18 and TRBJ1-2; D uncertain. The CDR3 nucleotides are TGTGCCAGCTCAACGGTGCACGGGGACTATGGCTACACCTTC. This encodes CASSTVHGDYGYTF.